This T cell receptor (beta chain) is drawn from a study of control samples from healthy donors and cancer patients. Comments on this clone: The same CDR3 is also encoded by other DNA sequences in this sample.

Trimming shortened V by 3 bases and J by 2 bases, and 8 bases separated the two germline ends. Germline CDR1 MNHNS, CDR2 SASEGT. The CDR3 spans 14 residues. Libraries were prepared by immunoSEQ multiplex PCR; TCRdb keeps only in-frame clonotypes and omits some of them. The sample lists about 170,000 clones, 90% to 95% occurring once. The sequenced sample was blood. The sequence came from a woman aged 25-40 years in good health. The rearrangement links TRBV6-1 to TRBJ1-5; a possible D gene is TRBD1 (5 bases). Here the CDR3 DNA reads TGTGCCAGCAGTGAGGCGGGGGGCAATCAGCCCCAGCATTTT. Translating it yields CASSEAGGNQPQHF.